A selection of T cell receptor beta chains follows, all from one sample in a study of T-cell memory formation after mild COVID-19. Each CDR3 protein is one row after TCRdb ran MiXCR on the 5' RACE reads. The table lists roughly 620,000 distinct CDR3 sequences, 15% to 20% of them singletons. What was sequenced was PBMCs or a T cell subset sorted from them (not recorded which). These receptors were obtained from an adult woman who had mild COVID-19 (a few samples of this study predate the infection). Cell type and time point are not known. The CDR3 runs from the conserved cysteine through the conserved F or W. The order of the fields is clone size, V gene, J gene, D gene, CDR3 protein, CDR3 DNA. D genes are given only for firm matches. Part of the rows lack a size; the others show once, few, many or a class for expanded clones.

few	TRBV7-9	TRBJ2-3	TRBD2	CASSSTHPGLAGGTDTQYF	TGTGCCAGCAGCTCAACCCATCCGGGACTAGCCGGTGGAACAGATACGCAGTATTTT
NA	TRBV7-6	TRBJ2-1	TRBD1	CASSLAGQVAYNEQFF	TGTGCCAGCAGCTTAGCGGGACAGGTAGCCTACAATGAGCAGTTCTTC
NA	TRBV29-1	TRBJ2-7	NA	CSVGQGGEQYF	TGCAGCGTTGGACAGGGAGGCGAGCAGTACTTC
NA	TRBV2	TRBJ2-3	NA	CASNLQADTQYF	TGTGCCAGCAATCTACAGGCAGATACGCAGTATTTT
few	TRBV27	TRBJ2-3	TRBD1	CASSSIRDRGADTQYF	TGTGCCAGCAGTTCAATCCGGGACAGGGGTGCAGATACGCAGTATTTT
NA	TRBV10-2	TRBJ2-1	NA	CASSGGRTEQFF	TGCGCCAGCAGTGGCGGAAGGACTGAGCAGTTCTTC
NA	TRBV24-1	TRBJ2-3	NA	CATSDAGIAEVTDTQYF	TGTGCCACCAGTGATGCCGGGATAGCGGAGGTCACAGATACGCAGTATTTT
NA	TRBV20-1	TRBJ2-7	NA	CSARQGNYEQYF	TGCAGTGCTAGACAGGGAAACTACGAGCAGTACTTC
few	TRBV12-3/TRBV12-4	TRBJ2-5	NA	CASSSPPETQYF	TGTGCCAGCTCATCCCCACCAGAGACCCAGTACTTC
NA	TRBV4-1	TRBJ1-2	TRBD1	CASSPIGQGNYGYTF	TGCGCCAGCAGCCCCATCGGACAGGGTAACTATGGCTACACCTTC
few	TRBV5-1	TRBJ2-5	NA	CASSLPHGETQYF	TGCGCCAGCAGCTTGCCCCACGGGGAGACCCAGTACTTC
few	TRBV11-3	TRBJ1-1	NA	CAVDPRTAPQAFF	TGTGCCGTTGACCCCAGGACGGCTCCTCAGGCTTTCTTT
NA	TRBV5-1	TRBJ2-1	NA	CASSLLWQGRGNEQFF	TGCGCCAGCAGCTTGCTTTGGCAGGGAAGGGGGAATGAGCAGTTCTTC
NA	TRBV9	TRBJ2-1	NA	CASSVGASGSEQFF	TGTGCCAGCAGCGTAGGAGCGAGCGGGTCTGAGCAGTTCTTC
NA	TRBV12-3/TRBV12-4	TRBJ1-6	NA	CASSPSHGGYSPLHF	TGTGCCAGCAGCCCCTCTCACGGGGGGTATTCACCCCTCCACTTT
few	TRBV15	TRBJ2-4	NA	CATSRETGRAKNIQYF	TGTGCCACCAGCAGGGAAACAGGGCGAGCCAAAAACATTCAGTACTTC
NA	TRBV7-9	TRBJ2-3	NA	CASSRMGTDTQYF	TGTGCCAGCAGCCGGATGGGCACAGATACGCAGTATTTT
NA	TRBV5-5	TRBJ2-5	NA	CASSLYYRTQETQYF	TGTGCCAGCAGCTTGTATTACAGGACCCAAGAGACCCAGTACTTC
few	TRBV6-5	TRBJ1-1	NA	CASSYLTGNTEAFF	TGTGCCAGCAGTTACCTGACAGGGAACACTGAAGCTTTCTTT
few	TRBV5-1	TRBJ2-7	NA	CASSSDDRNPYEQYF	TGCGCCAGCAGCTCCGACGACAGAAATCCCTACGAGCAGTACTTC
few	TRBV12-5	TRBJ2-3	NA	CASGLAWLSLEQASTDTQYF	TGTGCTAGTGGTTTGGCGTGGCTTTCCTTGGAGCAGGCGAGCACAGATACGCAGTATTTT
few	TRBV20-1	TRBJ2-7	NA	CSARRQTFSYEQYF	TGCAGTGCTAGACGCCAGACGTTCTCCTACGAGCAGTACTTC
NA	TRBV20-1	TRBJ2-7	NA	CSASSPAHRWGEQYF	TGCAGTGCTAGTAGCCCCGCGCACCGATGGGGCGAGCAGTACTTC
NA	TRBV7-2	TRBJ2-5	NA	CASSLVEWGETQYF	TGTGCCAGCAGCTTAGTGGAGTGGGGAGAGACCCAGTACTTC
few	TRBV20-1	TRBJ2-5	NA	CSAMGAQETQYF	TGCAGTGCTATGGGGGCCCAAGAGACCCAGTACTTC
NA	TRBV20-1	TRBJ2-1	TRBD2	CSARVPGLPYNEQFF	TGCAGTGCTAGGGTTCCGGGACTACCATACAATGAGCAGTTCTTC
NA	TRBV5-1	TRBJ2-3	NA	CASSLKQPSTDTQYF	TGCGCCAGCAGCTTGAAACAGCCTAGCACAGATACGCAGTATTTT
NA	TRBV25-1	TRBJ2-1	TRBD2	CASRPSGSFNEQFF	TGTGCCAGCAGACCTAGCGGGAGCTTCAATGAGCAGTTCTTC
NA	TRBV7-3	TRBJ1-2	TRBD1	CASSPRTGWPYGYTF	TGTGCCAGCAGCCCCCGGACAGGGTGGCCCTATGGCTACACCTTC
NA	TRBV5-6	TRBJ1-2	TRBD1	CASSLVQGAGYGYTF	TGTGCCAGCAGCTTGGTGCAGGGGGCGGGATATGGCTACACCTTC
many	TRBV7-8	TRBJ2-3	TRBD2	CASSSGLAGGTDTQYF	TGTGCCAGCAGCTCGGGACTAGCGGGGGGGACAGATACGCAGTATTTT
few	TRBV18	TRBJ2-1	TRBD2	CASSPRSGSGEQFF	TGTGCCAGCTCACCGCGTAGCGGGAGTGGTGAGCAGTTCTTC
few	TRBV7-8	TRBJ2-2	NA	CASSLEGGIAGELFF	TGTGCCAGCAGCTTAGAAGGCGGGATCGCCGGGGAGCTGTTTTTT
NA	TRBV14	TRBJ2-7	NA	CASSRSRGGEQYF	TGTGCCAGCAGCCGAAGCAGGGGTGGGGAGCAGTACTTC
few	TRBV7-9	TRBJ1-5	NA	CASSFEGDQPQHF	TGTGCCAGCAGCTTTGAAGGGGATCAGCCCCAGCATTTT
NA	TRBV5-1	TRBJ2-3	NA	CASSLGAGAFTDTQYF	TGCGCCAGCAGCTTGGGGGCGGGGGCCTTTACAGATACGCAGTATTTT
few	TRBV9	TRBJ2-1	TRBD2	CASSVEDSGNNEQFF	TGTGCCAGCAGCGTAGAAGATAGCGGGAACAATGAGCAGTTCTTC
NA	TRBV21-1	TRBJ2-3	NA	CASSSGKDTQYF	TGTGCCAGCAGCTCCGGTAAAGATACGCAGTATTTT
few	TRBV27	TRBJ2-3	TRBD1	CASSSLRQGNTDTQYF	TGTGCCAGCAGTTCCCTCCGACAGGGGAACACAGATACGCAGTATTTT
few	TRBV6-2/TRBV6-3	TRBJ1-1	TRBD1	CASRPGTASTEAFF	TGTGCCAGCAGACCCGGGACAGCAAGCACTGAAGCTTTCTTT
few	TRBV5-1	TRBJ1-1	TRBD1	CASSLETGVGITEAFF	TGCGCCAGCAGCTTGGAGACAGGGGTCGGCATCACTGAAGCTTTCTTT
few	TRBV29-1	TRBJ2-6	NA	CSDTGISGANVLTF	TGCAGTGATACAGGGATCTCTGGGGCCAACGTCCTGACTTTC
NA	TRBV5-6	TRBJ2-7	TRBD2	CASSYMGLESSYEQYF	TGTGCCAGCAGCTACATGGGACTAGAAAGCTCCTACGAGCAGTACTTC
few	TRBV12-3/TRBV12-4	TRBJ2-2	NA	CASSLPRGYSTGELFF	TGTGCCAGCAGCCTCCCTAGGGGGTACAGCACCGGGGAGCTGTTTTTT
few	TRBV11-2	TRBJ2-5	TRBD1	CASSTLQGTEETQYF	TGTGCCAGCAGCACTCTACAGGGGACAGAGGAGACCCAGTACTTC
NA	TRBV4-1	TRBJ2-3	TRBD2	CASSQAERGLSTDTQYF	TGCGCCAGCAGCCAAGCCGAGCGGGGGCTTAGCACAGATACGCAGTATTTT
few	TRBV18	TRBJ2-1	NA	CASSPVQALGEQFF	TGTGCCAGCTCACCAGTTCAGGCGCTCGGTGAGCAGTTCTTC
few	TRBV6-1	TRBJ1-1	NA	CASSRGGAVNTEAFF	TGTGCCAGCAGTCGCGGGGGGGCGGTGAACACTGAAGCTTTCTTT
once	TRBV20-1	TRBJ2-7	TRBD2	CSAREGLAGNYEQYF	TGCAGTGCTAGGGAAGGACTAGCGGGGAACTACGAGCAGTACTTC
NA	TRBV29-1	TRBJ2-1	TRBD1	CSVPGQGYNEQFF	TGCAGCGTGCCGGGACAGGGCTACAATGAGCAGTTCTTC
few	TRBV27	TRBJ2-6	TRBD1	CASSLSTGAATGANVLTF	TGTGCCAGCAGTTTATCGACAGGGGCCGCTACTGGGGCCAACGTCCTGACTTTC
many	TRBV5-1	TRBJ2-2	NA	CASSLGAGTLRDRELFF	TGCGCCAGCAGCTTGGGGGCCGGGACCCTACGCGATAGGGAGCTGTTTTTT
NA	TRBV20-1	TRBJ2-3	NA	CSARDRIFGDTQYF	TGCAGTGCTAGAGATCGCATATTTGGCGATACGCAGTATTTT
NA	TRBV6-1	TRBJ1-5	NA	CASHFLGGGNQPQHF	TGTGCCAGCCATTTCCTGGGCGGAGGGAATCAGCCCCAGCATTTT
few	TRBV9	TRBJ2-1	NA	CASSPDWGANEQFF	TGTGCCAGCAGCCCCGATTGGGGGGCCAATGAGCAGTTCTTC
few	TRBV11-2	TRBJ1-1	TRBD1	CASSLEQGAVEAFF	TGTGCCAGCAGCTTAGAACAGGGGGCCGTTGAAGCTTTCTTT
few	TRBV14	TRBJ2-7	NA	CASSQESPGYEQYF	TGTGCCAGCAGCCAAGAATCTCCGGGATACGAGCAGTACTTC
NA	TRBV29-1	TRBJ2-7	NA	CSVGDTLYEQYF	TGCAGCGTAGGGGACACTCTCTACGAGCAGTACTTC
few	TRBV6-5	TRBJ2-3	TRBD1	CASSRTGGRGTDTQYF	TGTGCCAGCAGTAGGACAGGGGGGCGAGGCACAGATACGCAGTATTTT